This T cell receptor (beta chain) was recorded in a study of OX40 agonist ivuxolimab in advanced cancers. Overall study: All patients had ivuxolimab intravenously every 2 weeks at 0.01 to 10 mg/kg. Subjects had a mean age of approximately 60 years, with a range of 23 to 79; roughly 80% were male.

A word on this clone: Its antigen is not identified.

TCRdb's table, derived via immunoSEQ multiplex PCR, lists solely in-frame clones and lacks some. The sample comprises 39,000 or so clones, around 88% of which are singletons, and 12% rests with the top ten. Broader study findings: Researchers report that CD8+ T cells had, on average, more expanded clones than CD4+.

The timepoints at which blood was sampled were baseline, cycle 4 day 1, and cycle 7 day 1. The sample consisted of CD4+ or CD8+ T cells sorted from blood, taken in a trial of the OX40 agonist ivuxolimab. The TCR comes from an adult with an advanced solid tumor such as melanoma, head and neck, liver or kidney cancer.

CDR3 in DNA: TGTGCCAGCAGCTTAGCATCGGGACACTCTGAAGCTTTCTTT. Protein sequence: CASSLASGHSEAFF. The chain is built from TRBV7-2 and TRBJ1-1, with a possible D match to TRBD1 (6 bases). Trimming took off 0 bases at V and 6 bases at J, with 11 bases between the two ends. This CDR3 has 14 residues. CDR1 SGHTA and CDR2 FQGNSA come from the germline V gene.